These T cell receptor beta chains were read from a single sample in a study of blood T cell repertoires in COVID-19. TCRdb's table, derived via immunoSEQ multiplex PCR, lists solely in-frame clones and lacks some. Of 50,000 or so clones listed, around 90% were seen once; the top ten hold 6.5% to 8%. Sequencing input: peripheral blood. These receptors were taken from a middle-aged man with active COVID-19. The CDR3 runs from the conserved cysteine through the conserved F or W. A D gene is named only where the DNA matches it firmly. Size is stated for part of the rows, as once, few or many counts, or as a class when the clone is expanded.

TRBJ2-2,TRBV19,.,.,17,TGTGCCAGTAGCGACGCGTTGGGGGGTTCTCCCACCGGGGAGCTGTTTTTT,CASSDALGGSPTGELFF
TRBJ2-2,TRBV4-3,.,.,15,TGCGCCAGCAGCCAAGATTGGCAGAACACCGGGGAGCTGTTTTTT,CASSQDWQNTGELFF
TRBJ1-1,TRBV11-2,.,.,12,TGTGCCCATTCAAGGGGGACACCCGGGGCTTTCTTT,CAHSRGTPGAFF
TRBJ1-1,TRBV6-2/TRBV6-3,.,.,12,TGTGCCAGCAGCTTACGGGTTACTGAAGCTTTCTTT,CASSLRVTEAFF
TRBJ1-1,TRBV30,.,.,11,TGTGCCTGGGACAGAAACACTGAAGCTTTCTTT,CAWDRNTEAFF
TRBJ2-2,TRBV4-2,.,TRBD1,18,TGTGCCAGCAGGCGCCTACCGGGACAGGGATTGAGCACCGGGGAGCTGTTTTTT,CASRRLPGQGLSTGELFF
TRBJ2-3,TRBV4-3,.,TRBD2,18,TGCGCCAGCAGCCAAGGGTCCATGAGCGGGGGGGCGGGAGATACGCAGTATTTT,CASSQGSMSGGAGDTQYF
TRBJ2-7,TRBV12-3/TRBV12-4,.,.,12,TGTGCCAGCAGTTCCCAGTTTGGCGAGCAGTACTTC,CASSSQFGEQYF
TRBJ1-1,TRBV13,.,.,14,TGTGCCAGCAGCTCCCGGGAGTTATCCGCTGAAGCTTTCTTT,CASSSRELSAEAFF
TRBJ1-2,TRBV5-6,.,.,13,TGTGCCAGCAGCTCGCCGCAGGGGCGAAACTACACCTTC,CASSSPQGRNYTF
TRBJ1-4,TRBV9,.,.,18,TGTGCCAGCAGCCCCAACCCGGGGGGCGAAGGACTGAATGAAAAACTGTTTTTT,CASSPNPGGEGLNEKLFF
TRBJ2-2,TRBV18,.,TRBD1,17,TGTGCCAGCTCACCATTCCCGGGACAGATGAACACCGGGGAGCTGTTTTTT,CASSPFPGQMNTGELFF
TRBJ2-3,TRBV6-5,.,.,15,TGTGCCAGCAGCGACCAGGGGGGTGAGACAGATACGCAGTATTTT,CASSDQGGETDTQYF
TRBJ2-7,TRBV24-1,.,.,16,TGTGCCACCAGTGACCGTGGGGAGGTGATGAGAGGCGAGCAGTACTTC,CATSDRGEVMRGEQYF
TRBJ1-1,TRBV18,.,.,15,TGTGCCAGCTCACCGGCGATGGGTCCGGGCACTGAAGCTTTCTTT,CASSPAMGPGTEAFF
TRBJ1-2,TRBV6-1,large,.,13,TGTGCCAGCAGTGAGGGCAGGTCTTATGGCTACACCTTC,CASSEGRSYGYTF
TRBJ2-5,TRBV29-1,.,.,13,TGCAGCGTTGTCCGGGCAGGGGTTGAGACCCAGTACTTC,CSVVRAGVETQYF
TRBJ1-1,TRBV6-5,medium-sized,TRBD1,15,TGTGCCAGCAGTTACCGGGGACAGGGGGATGCTGAAGCTTTCTTT,CASSYRGQGDAEAFF
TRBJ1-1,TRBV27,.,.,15,TGTGCCAGCAGTTTTGTAAGCGGGGGCAACACTGAAGCTTTCTTT,CASSFVSGGNTEAFF